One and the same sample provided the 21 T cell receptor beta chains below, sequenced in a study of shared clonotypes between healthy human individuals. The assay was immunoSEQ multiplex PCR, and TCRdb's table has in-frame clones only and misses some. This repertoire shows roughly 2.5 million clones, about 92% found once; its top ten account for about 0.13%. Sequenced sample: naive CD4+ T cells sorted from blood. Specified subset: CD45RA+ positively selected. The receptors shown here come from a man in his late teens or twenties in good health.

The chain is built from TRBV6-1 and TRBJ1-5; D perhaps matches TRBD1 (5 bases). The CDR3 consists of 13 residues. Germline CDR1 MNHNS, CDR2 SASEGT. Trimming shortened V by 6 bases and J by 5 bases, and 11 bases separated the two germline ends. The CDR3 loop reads CASRVTADQPQHF. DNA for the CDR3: TGTGCCAGCAGGGTGACAGCGGATCAGCCCCAGCATTTT.

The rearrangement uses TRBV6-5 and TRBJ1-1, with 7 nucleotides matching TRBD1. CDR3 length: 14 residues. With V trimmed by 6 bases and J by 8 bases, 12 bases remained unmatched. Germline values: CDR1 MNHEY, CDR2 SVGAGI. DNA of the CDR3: TGTGCCAGCAGAAAGACAGGGCTTTTGCCCGAAGCTTTCTTT. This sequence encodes CASRKTGLLPEAFF.

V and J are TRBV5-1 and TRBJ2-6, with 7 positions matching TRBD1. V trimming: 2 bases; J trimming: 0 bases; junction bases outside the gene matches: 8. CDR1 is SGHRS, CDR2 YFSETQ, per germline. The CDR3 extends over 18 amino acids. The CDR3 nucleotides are TGCGCCAGCAGCTTCGTGACAGGGAAAACCTCTGGGGCCAACGTCCTGACTTTC. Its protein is CASSFVTGKTSGANVLTF.

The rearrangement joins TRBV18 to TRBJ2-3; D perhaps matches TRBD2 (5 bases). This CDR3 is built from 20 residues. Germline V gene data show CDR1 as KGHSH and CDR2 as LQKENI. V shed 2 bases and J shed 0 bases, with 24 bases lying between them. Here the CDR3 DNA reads TGTGCCAGCTCACCATCGCGGGCAGGATCGATTATTACTAGCACAGATACGCAGTATTTT. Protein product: CASSPSRAGSIITSTDTQYF.

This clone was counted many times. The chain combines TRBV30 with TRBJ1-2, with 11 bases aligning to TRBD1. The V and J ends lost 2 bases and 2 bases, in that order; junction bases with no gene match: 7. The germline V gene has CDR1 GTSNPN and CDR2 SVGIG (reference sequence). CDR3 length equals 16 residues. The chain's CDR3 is CAWSSPRTGGNYGYTF. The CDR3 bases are TGTGCCTGGAGTTCCCCCAGGACAGGGGGCAACTATGGCTACACCTTC.

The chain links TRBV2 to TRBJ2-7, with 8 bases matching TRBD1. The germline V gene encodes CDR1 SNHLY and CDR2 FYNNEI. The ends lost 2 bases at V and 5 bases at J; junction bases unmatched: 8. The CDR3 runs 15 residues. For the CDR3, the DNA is TGTGCCAGCAGTGAATTCAGGCAGGGGGCCCACGAGCAGTACTTC. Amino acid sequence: CASSEFRQGAHEQYF.

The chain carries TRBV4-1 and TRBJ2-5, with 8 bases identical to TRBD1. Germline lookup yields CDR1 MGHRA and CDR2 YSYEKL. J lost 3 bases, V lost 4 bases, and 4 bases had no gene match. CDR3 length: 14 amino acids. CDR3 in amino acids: CASSPPQGEETQYF. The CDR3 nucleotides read TGCGCCAGCAGCCCCCCACAGGGGGAAGAGACCCAGTACTTC.

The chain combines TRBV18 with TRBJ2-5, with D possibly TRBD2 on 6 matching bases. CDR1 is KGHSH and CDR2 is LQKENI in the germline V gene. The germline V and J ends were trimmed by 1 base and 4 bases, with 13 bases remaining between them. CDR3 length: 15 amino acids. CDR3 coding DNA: TGTGCCAGCTCACCACTGGGGGGACCCCCAGAGACCCAGTACTTC. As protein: CASSPLGGPPETQYF.

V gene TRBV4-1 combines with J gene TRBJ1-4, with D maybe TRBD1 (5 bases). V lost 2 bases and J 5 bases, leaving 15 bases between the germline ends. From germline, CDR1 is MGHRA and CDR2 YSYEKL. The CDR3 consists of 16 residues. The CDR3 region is CASSQRQTVPNEKLFF. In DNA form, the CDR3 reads TGCGCCAGCAGCCAACGCCAGACAGTCCCCAATGAAAAACTGTTTTTT.

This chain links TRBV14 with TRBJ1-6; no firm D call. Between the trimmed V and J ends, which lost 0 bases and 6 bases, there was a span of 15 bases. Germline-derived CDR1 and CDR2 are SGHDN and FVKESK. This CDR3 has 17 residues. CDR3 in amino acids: CASSQDLAGLGNSPLHF. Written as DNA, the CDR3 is TGTGCCAGCAGCCAAGATCTTGCGGGGTTAGGTAATTCACCCCTCCACTTT.

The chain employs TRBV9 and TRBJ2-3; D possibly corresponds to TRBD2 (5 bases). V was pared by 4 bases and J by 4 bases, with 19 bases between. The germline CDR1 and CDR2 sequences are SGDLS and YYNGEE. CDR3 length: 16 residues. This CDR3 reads CASSLETGGGPDTQYF. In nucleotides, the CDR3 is TGTGCCAGCAGCCTGGAGACTGGAGGCGGGCCAGATACGCAGTATTTT.

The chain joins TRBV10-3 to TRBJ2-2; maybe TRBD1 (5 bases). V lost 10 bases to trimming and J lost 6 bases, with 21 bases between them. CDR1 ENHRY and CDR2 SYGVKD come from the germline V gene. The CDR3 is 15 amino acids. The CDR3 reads CATVVGAGGPGELFF. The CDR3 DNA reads TGTGCCACCGTAGTTGGGGCAGGCGGTCCCGGGGAGCTGTTTTTT.

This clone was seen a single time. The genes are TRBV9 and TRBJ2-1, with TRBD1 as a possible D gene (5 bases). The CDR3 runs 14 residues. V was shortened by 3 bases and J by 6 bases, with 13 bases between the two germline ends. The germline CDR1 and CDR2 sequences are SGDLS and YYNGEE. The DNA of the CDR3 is TGTGCCAGCAGCGACCCGACAGTCCTCAATGAGCAGTTCTTC. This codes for CASSDPTVLNEQFF.

CDR3: CASSLRTGTEKLFF. In DNA form, the CDR3 reads TGTGCCAGCAGTTTACGGACAGGGACTGAAAAACTGTTTTTT. The rearrangement uses TRBV27 and TRBJ1-4; 8 bases align to TRBD1. The CDR3 sequence is 14 residues long. Trimming took 2 bases from V and 7 from J; bases not matched to a gene: 3. Germline V lookup: CDR1 MNHEY, CDR2 SMNVEV (reference sequence).

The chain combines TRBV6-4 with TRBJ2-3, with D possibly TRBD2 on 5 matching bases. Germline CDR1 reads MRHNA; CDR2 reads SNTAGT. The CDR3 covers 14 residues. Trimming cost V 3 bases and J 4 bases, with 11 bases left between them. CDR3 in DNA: TGTGCCAGCAGTGAATGGAGGAGGTCAGATACGCAGTATTTT. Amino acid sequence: CASSEWRRSDTQYF.

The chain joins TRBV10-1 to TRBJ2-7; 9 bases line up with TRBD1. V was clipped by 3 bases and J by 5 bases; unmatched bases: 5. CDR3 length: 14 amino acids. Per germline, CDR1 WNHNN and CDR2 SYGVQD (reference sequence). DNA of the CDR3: TGCGCCAGCAGTGATATGACAGGGGGTGACGAGCAGTACTTC. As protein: CASSDMTGGDEQYF.

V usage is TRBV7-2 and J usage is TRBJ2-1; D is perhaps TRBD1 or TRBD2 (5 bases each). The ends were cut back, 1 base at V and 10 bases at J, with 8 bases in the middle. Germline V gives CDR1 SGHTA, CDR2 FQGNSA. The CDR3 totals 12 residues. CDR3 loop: CASSLERGEQFF. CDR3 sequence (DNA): TGTGCCAGCAGCTTAGAACGGGGCGAGCAGTTCTTC.

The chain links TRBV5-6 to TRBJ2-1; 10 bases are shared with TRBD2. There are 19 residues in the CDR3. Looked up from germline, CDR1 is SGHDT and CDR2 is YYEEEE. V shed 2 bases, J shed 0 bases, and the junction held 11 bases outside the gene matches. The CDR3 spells CASSFYWGASGSSYNEQFF. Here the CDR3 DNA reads TGTGCCAGCAGCTTCTATTGGGGGGCTAGCGGGAGCTCCTACAATGAGCAGTTCTTC.

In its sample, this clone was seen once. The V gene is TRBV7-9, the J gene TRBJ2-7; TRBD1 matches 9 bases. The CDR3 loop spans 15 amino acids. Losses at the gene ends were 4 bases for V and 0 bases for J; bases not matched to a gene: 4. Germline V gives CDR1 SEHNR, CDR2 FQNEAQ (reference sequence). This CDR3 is CASSSGTGNSYEQYF. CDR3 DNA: TGTGCCAGCAGCTCCGGGACAGGGAACTCCTACGAGCAGTACTTC.

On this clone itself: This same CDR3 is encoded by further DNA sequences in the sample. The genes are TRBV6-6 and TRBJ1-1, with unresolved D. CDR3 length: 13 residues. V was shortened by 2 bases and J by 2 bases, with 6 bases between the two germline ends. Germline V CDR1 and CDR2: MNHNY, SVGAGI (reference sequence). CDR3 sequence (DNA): TGTGCCAGCAGTTACCTGGGAAACACTGAAGCTTTCTTT. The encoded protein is CASSYLGNTEAFF.

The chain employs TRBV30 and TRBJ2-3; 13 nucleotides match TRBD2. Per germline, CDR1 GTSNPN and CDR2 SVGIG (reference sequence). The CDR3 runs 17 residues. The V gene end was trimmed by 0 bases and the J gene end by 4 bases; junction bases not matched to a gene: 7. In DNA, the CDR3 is TGTGCCTGGAGTGTAGCCAGGACTAGCGGGAGACCAGATACGCAGTATTTT. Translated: CAWSVARTSGRPDTQYF.